This TCR beta chain was captured in a study of T cells in tuberculosis (dated by TCRdb to 2016 to 2019). General notes on the study: To characterize T cells specific for the mycobacterial lipid antigen glucose monomycolate (GMM), the study used CD1B tetramers together with high-throughput TCR immunosequencing. With ten people per group, a South African clinical cohort compared IGRA-negative adolescents, IGRA-positive adolescents with latent tuberculosis, and adults with active tuberculosis.

Beyond this particular receptor, the publication reports: Which clinical samples got chosen depended on the availability of cryopreserved specimens, and the active tuberculosis cases were adults, whereas the controls were adolescents. The smaller NN-distances were partly driven by shorter CDR3-alpha lengths in active tuberculosis patients, and the difference for TCR-beta did not reach statistical significance. Compared with IGRA-negative controls, TCR-alpha repertoires from active tuberculosis had smaller mean NN-distances to GMM-specific TCRs, which suggests clonal expansion of these TCRs. An accuracy of under 90% (AUROC 0.85 to 0.9) was reached by a classifier using the diverse GMM-specific repertoire, compared with about 70% accuracy when GEM motif frequencies were used.

At study entry, adolescents were screened for latent tuberculosis infection by tuberculin skin test and QuantiFERON-TB GOLD In-Tube IGRA. Immunosequencing of unsorted cryopreserved PBMC covered, on average, approximately 100,000 T cells per clinical donor. Eleven high schools in the Worcester region of the Western Cape, South Africa, served as enrollment sites for adolescents aged 12 to 18 years. Roughly 10 M. tuberculosis-infected and around 10 uninfected adolescents were selected with matching for age and sex. PBMC from adolescents were isolated by density centrifugation from freshly drawn heparinized blood and then cryopreserved. As concerns this clone: Its cognate antigen has yet to be identified. No base quality information exists; no much larger clone differs at one position.

The immunoSEQ multiplex PCR assay was used to generate TCR libraries, with TCR-beta and/or TCR-alpha/delta assays applied to each sample. The Illumina high-throughput platform was used to sequence the amplified TCR libraries. In the authors' own workflow: Clustering and dimensionality reduction relied on pairwise TCRdist distances among GMM-specific receptors from T cells that were either sorted ex vivo or expanded in vitro. Each clinical repertoire received a mean NN-distance score, defined as the average TCRdist to the nearest 10% of tetramer-positive reference sequences. GEM TCR motif frequency was calculated as the fraction of unique TCRs that matched known GEM sequences by V/J usage and CDR3 length. Active tuberculosis was classified by linear discriminant analysis with leave-one-out cross-validation, implemented in scikit-learn. TCRdb took this table from immuneACCESS and kept in-frame rearrangements with V and J called. Such tables lack part of the clones; where checked against another copy, unresolved V genes explain under half of the gap, and the rest is unexplained. V and J calls and clone size are as listed in that table; D and trimming were resolved from the DNA. A total of tens of thousands of clones appear in this sample, 85% to 95% of them only once. Clones ranked in the top ten supply more than 6.5% of the sample.

The germline V gene supplies CDR1 MGHDK and CDR2 SYGVNS. The V and J ends are trimmed by 4 bases and 1 base, leaving 9 bases between them. From the cysteine through the phenylalanine, the CDR3 covers 14 amino acids. Only the CDR3 part of the read is kept: 42 bases, read in frame from the first base. The receptor was isolated from a donor between 10 and 35 years old with latent tuberculosis or without tuberculosis infection. Some clones in this sample may be carry-over from other donors' samples. The sequenced sample consisted of PBMCs. The chain uses TRBV25-1 and TRBJ2-3, with a tentative D gene TRBD1 over 5 matching bases. Here is the DNA: TGTGCCAGCAGTGGGGGCTGGGGCACAGATACGCAGTATTTT. Translated, this gives CASSGGWGTDTQYF.